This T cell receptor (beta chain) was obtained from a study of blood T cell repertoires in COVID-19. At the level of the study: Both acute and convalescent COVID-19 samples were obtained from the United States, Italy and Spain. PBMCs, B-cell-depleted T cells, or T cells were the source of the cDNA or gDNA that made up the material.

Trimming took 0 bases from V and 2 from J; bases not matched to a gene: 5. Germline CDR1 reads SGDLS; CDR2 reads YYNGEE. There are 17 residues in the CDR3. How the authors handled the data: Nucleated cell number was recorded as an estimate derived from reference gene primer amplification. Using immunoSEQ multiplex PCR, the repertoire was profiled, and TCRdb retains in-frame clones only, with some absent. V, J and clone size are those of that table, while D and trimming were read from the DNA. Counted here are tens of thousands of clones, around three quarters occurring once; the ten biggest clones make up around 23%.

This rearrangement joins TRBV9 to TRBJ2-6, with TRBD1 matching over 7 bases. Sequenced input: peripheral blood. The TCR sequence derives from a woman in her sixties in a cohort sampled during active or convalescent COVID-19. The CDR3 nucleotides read TGTGCCAGCAGCGTAGGAGGGGGCCTTGCTGGGGCCAACGTCCTGACTTTC. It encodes CASSVGGGLAGANVLTF.